These T cell receptor beta chains were read from a single sample in a study of blood T cells in healthy people across ages. TCRdb re-derived calls from the 5' RACE reads in MiXCR, one entry per CDR3 protein. The sample has 550,000 to 750,000 distinct CDR3 sequences, roughly 21% seen once. Sequencing was performed on blood. The origin of the receptors is a man in his 70s in good health. CDR3s include the opening cysteine and the closing phenylalanine or tryptophan. D genes are given only for firm matches. Not every row has a clone size; where given, it reads once, few, many or a size class.

D gene	clone size	V gene	J gene	CDR3 protein	CDR3 DNA
NA	NA	TRBV3-1	TRBJ2-5	CASSQDVAEETQYF	TGTGCCAGCAGCCAAGATGTAGCGGAAGAGACCCAGTACTTC
NA	many	TRBV20-1	TRBJ2-1	CSATRTNNEQFF	TGCAGTGCTACAAGGACAAACAATGAGCAGTTCTTC
TRBD1	few	TRBV25-1	TRBJ1-2	CASSGRDRVDYGYTF	TGTGCCAGCAGTGGCCGGGACAGGGTCGACTATGGCTACACCTTC
TRBD1	NA	TRBV5-1	TRBJ2-7	CASSLPGGLGSEQYF	TGCGCCAGCAGCTTGCCAGGGGGCTTGGGCTCCGAGCAGTACTTC
TRBD1	once	TRBV28	TRBJ2-7	CASTSRQGPTTYEQYF	TGTGCCAGCACCTCGCGACAGGGGCCAACCACCTACGAGCAGTACTTC
NA	many	TRBV5-1	TRBJ1-4	CASSLASGLGEKLFF	TGCGCCAGCAGCTTGGCCAGTGGATTAGGCGAAAAACTGTTTTTT
TRBD2	few	TRBV12-3/TRBV12-4	TRBJ2-2	CASSPGRSGLAKNTGELFF	TGTGCCAGCAGCCCGGGTCGATCCGGACTAGCCAAGAACACCGGGGAGCTGTTTTTT
TRBD2	few	TRBV6-1	TRBJ2-7	CASLTSTPYEQYF	TGTGCCAGCTTGACTAGCACGCCCTACGAGCAGTACTTC
TRBD1	NA	TRBV13	TRBJ2-3	CASSLVHRGEDTQYF	TGTGCCAGCAGCTTAGTGCACAGGGGAGAAGATACGCAGTATTTT
NA	few	TRBV29-1	TRBJ2-1	CSVEELAKIYNEQFF	TGCAGCGTTGAAGAATTGGCTAAAATCTACAATGAGCAGTTCTTC
NA	NA	TRBV7-9	TRBJ2-2	CASSGGKQGILDTGELFF	TGTGCCAGCAGCGGGGGGAAACAGGGGATCTTGGACACCGGGGAGCTGTTTTTT
NA	few	TRBV18	TRBJ2-1	CASSPGAGEIYNEQFF	TGTGCCAGCTCACCCGGGGCAGGGGAAATCTACAATGAGCAGTTCTTC
NA	few	TRBV20-1	TRBJ2-5	CSARGRQETQYF	TGCAGTGCTAGAGGTCGACAAGAGACCCAGTACTTC
NA	NA	TRBV6-1	TRBJ1-1	CASRARQVGNTEAFF	TGTGCCAGCAGAGCGAGACAGGTCGGGAACACTGAAGCTTTCTTT
TRBD1	NA	TRBV12-3/TRBV12-4	TRBJ1-2	CASGSYRGLYYGYTF	TGTGCCAGCGGCTCCTACAGGGGGCTGTACTATGGCTACACCTTC
TRBD2	few	TRBV9	TRBJ2-2	CASSVTSGPNTGELFF	TGTGCCAGCAGCGTTACTAGCGGACCGAACACCGGGGAGCTGTTTTTT
NA	many	TRBV7-8	TRBJ1-4	CASRPGRTNEKLFF	TGTGCCAGCAGACCCGGGAGAACTAATGAAAAACTGTTTTTT
NA	few	TRBV20-1	TRBJ1-1	CSASKLQRGTEAFF	TGCAGTGCTAGCAAACTTCAGAGGGGCACTGAAGCTTTCTTT
TRBD2	NA	TRBV24-1	TRBJ2-1	CAIGTSVYNEQFF	TGTGCCATCGGGACTAGCGTTTACAATGAGCAGTTCTTC
NA	few	TRBV15	TRBJ1-2	CATSRDPGAYGYTF	TGTGCCACCAGCAGAGATCCAGGGGCCTATGGCTACACCTTC
TRBD1	NA	TRBV29-1	TRBJ2-5	CSVGQGRKAQYF	TGCAGCGTTGGACAGGGTAGGAAGGCCCAGTACTTC
TRBD1	many	TRBV12-3/TRBV12-4	TRBJ2-7	CASSYGQGHYEQYF	TGTGCCAGCAGCTACGGACAGGGCCACTACGAGCAGTACTTC
NA	NA	TRBV6-2/TRBV6-3	TRBJ2-1	CASSSPFRGMDEQFF	TGTGCCAGCAGTTCCCCTTTCCGGGGTATGGATGAGCAGTTCTTC
TRBD2	once	TRBV20-1	TRBJ2-2	CSASSGSSPTGELFF	TGCAGTGCAAGTAGCGGGAGTTCCCCCACCGGGGAGCTGTTTTTT
NA	NA	TRBV7-9	TRBJ2-4	CASSRGSLAKNIQYF	TGTGCCAGCAGCCGGGGATCCCTAGCCAAAAACATTCAGTACTTC
TRBD1	few	TRBV5-5	TRBJ1-2	CASSSSGQGYGYTF	TGTGCCAGCAGCTCTTCGGGACAGGGCTATGGCTACACCTTC
TRBD1	few	TRBV5-1	TRBJ1-1	CASSSTGQSNTEAFF	TGCGCCAGCAGCTCTACGGGACAGTCGAACACTGAAGCTTTCTTT
TRBD1	NA	TRBV3-1	TRBJ2-3	CASSQGQGRDTQYF	TGTGCCAGCAGCCAGGGACAGGGACGAGATACGCAGTATTTT
TRBD2	many	TRBV2	TRBJ2-1	CASKWGLAEYNEQFF	TGTGCCAGCAAGTGGGGACTAGCGGAGTACAATGAGCAGTTCTTC
NA	few	TRBV7-2	TRBJ2-5	CASSLGQIEYQTQYF	TGTGCCAGCAGCCTGGGACAAATTGAGTATCAGACCCAGTACTTC
TRBD1	NA	TRBV30	TRBJ1-2	CAWSTPGGVYGYTF	TGTGCCTGGAGTACCCCAGGGGGCGTCTATGGCTACACCTTC
NA	few	TRBV4-2	TRBJ2-2	CASSQGTTNTGELFF	TGTGCCAGCAGCCAAGGGACTACTAACACCGGGGAGCTGTTTTTT
TRBD1	NA	TRBV3-1	TRBJ2-3	CASSPDGRTGAQYF	TGTGCCAGCAGCCCAGATGGCAGGACAGGGGCGCAGTATTTT
TRBD2	NA	TRBV5-6	TRBJ2-1	CASRKRTSGINNEQFF	TGTGCCAGCAGGAAACGGACTAGCGGGATTAACAATGAGCAGTTCTTC
NA	NA	TRBV28	TRBJ1-4	CASRREGLNEKLFF	TGTGCCAGTCGGCGGGAAGGCCTAAATGAAAAACTGTTTTTT
TRBD2	NA	TRBV20-1	TRBJ2-1	CSAQAGSSYNEQFF	TGCAGTGCGCAAGCGGGAAGTTCTTACAATGAGCAGTTCTTC
TRBD2	few	TRBV20-1	TRBJ2-1	CSAREASGTLRSEQFF	TGCAGTGCTAGAGAGGCTAGCGGGACCCTCCGAAGTGAGCAGTTCTTC
NA	few	TRBV29-1	TRBJ2-5	CSVELWQKLQETQYF	TGCAGCGTTGAATTATGGCAAAAACTACAAGAGACCCAGTACTTC
NA	few	TRBV15	TRBJ2-1	CATSRDLGGTRNNEQFF	TGTGCCACCAGCAGAGATCTTGGGGGCACTCGGAACAATGAGCAGTTCTTC
NA	NA	TRBV5-1	TRBJ1-4	CASSLDEGNEKLFF	TGCGCCAGCAGCTTGGATGAGGGTAATGAAAAACTGTTTTTT
TRBD2	few	TRBV20-1	TRBJ2-3	CSAREELSGNTDTQYF	TGCAGTGCTAGAGAGGAACTAAGCGGGAACACAGATACGCAGTATTTT
TRBD1	NA	TRBV7-8	TRBJ2-7	CASSLQGQGGEQYF	TGTGCCAGCAGCTTACAGGGACAGGGAGGTGAGCAGTACTTC
NA	many	TRBV20-1	TRBJ2-1	CSARSIRTHNEQFF	TGCAGTGCTAGATCGATCAGGACACACAATGAGCAGTTCTTC
TRBD1	few	TRBV6-5	TRBJ1-5	CASSSTGSNQPQHF	TGTGCCAGCAGTTCGACAGGGAGCAATCAGCCCCAGCATTTT
TRBD1	NA	TRBV6-2/TRBV6-3	TRBJ2-7	CASSYSPWTGFSYEQYF	TGTGCCAGCAGTTACTCCCCGTGGACAGGGTTCTCCTACGAGCAGTACTTC
NA	NA	TRBV20-1	TRBJ2-1	CSASDLRYEQFF	TGCAGTGCTAGCGATTTGAGGTATGAGCAGTTCTTC
NA	NA	TRBV7-2	TRBJ1-1	CASSLVSGQNTEAFF	TGTGCCAGCAGCTTAGTCTCGGGGCAGAACACTGAAGCTTTCTTT